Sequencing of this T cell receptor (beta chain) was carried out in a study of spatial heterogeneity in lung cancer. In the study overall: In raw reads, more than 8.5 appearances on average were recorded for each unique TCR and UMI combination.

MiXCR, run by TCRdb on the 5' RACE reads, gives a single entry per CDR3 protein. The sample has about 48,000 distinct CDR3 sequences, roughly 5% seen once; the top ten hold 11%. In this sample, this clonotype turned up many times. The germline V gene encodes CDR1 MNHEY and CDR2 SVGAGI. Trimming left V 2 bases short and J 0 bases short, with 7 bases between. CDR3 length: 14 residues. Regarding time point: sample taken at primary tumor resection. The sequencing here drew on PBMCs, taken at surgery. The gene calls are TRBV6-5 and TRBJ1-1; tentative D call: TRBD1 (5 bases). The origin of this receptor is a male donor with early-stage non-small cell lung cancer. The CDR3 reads CASSYGGVNTEAFF. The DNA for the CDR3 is TGTGCCAGCAGTTACGGGGGAGTGAACACTGAAGCTTTCTTT.